This record looks at one T cell receptor (beta chain) sequence and its context. The data were obtained in a study of human T cells and chemical hapten exposure. TCRdb recomputed calls from the RACE reads with MiXCR, one row per CDR3 protein. The sample records about 110,000 distinct CDR3 sequences, roughly 12% being singletons. Stated time point: pre-sensitization, week 0. Treatment reported: therapeutic diphenylcyclopropenone sensitization with weekly scalp DPC. Sample: whole blood, taken in connection with sensitization to the hapten diphenylcyclopropenone (DPC). This sequence was found in a woman between 45 and 60 years old with alopecia areata. Some clones in this sample may be carry-over from other donors' samples.

CDR3 residues: CASSAEIGEKLFF. The CDR3 DNA reads TGTGCCAGCAGTGCCGAGATTGGGGAAAAACTGTTTTTT. The V gene is TRBV12-3 or TRBV12-4, the J gene TRBJ1-4; D remains unclear. The ends were cut back, 5 bases at V and 8 bases at J, with 12 bases in the middle. CDR3 length: 13 residues.